The T cell receptor (beta chain) described here comes from a study of identical twins. Per the germline V gene, CDR1 is MDHEN and CDR2 is SYDVKM. Trimming took 8 bases from V and 4 from J, leaving 12 bases between them. The length of the CDR3 is 13 residues. TCRdb used MiXCR to reprocess the 5' RACE reads, holding one entry per CDR3 protein. The sample shows around 470,000 distinct CDR3 sequences, 11% to 15% of them seen only once. Overall study findings and caveats: Zero-insertion results could be subject to partial confounding by invariant MAIT and iNKT cells. Conclusions came from cross-sectional statistical analysis, not from following the same donors. Fewer insertions characterized abundant cord blood beta clonotypes, whereas memory repertoires showed none.

Turning to this clonotype: Its matching antigen is unknown.

Separately, the same data were catalogued under a study of yellow fever vaccine responses in identical twins.

J is TRBJ1-5 and V is TRBV28; D is perhaps TRBD1 (6 bases). The TCR comes from a woman aged 18-29 years in good health. Sequenced material: CD4+ T cells sorted from blood. In DNA, the CDR3 is TGTGCCAGCCACTCAGGGGCTAATCAGCCCCAGCATTTT. Protein: CASHSGANQPQHF.